One and the same sample provided the 10 T cell receptor beta chains below, sequenced in a study of blood T cell repertoires in COVID-19. Profiled with immunoSEQ multiplex PCR; TCRdb holds only in-frame clones, not every one. The table has about 170,000 clones, around 76% seen once. The sequencing input was peripheral blood. Every receptor here comes from a woman in her seventies with acute or convalescent COVID-19.

The CDR3 region has the DNA TGTGCCAGCAGCACAGGAACGCCACAGCCCCAGCATTTT. It codes for CASSTGTPQPQHF. This chain links TRBV6-6 with TRBJ1-5; TRBD1 might be the D (5 bases). The V and J ends lost 6 bases and 7 bases respectively, with 13 bases between them. This CDR3 region has 13 residues. Germline V gives CDR1 MNHNY, CDR2 SVGAGI (reference sequence).

The J gene is TRBJ2-1, the V gene TRBV7-6; D not certain. This CDR3 has 11 residues. Germline V gives CDR1 SGHVS, CDR2 FNYEAQ. V was shortened by 5 bases and J by 3 bases, with 2 bases between the two germline ends. The DNA of the CDR3 is TGTGCCAGCAGCCGCTACAATGAGCAGTTCTTC. The encoded protein is CASSRYNEQFF.

This CDR3 reads CASSPSGGTYNSPLHF. The CDR3 bases are TGCGCCAGCAGCCCCTCAGGGGGGACCTATAATTCACCCCTCCACTTT. This rearrangement joins TRBV4-3 to TRBJ1-6, with 7 positions matching TRBD1. Germline CDR1 is LGHNA and CDR2 is YSLEER. The CDR3 is 16 residues long. V lost 4 bases to trimming and J lost 2 bases; unmatched junction nucleotides: 5.

This chain links TRBV29-1 with TRBJ1-1; D is unresolved. The V gene lost 3 bases and the J gene lost 0 bases, with 8 bases spanning the gap. Germline V CDR1 and CDR2: SQVTM, ANQGSEA. The CDR3 extends over 13 amino acids. In DNA, the CDR3 is TGCAGCGTTGAGGGCAGCATGAACACTGAAGCTTTCTTT. Protein: CSVEGSMNTEAFF. The full variable domain, in which reference TRBV29-1 and TRBJ1-1 provide the parts outside the CDR3, is SAVISQKPSRDICQRGTSLTIQCQVDSQVTMMFWYRQQPGQSLTLIATANQGSEATYESGFVIDKFPISRPNLTFSTLTVSNMSPEDSSIYLCSVEGSMNTEAFFGQGTRLTVV.

The chain recombines TRBV5-1 with TRBJ2-7; the D gene is possibly TRBD1 (8 bases). The CDR3 is made up of 14 amino acids. V was trimmed by 7 bases and J by 3 bases, leaving 17 bases between them. The germline V gene encodes CDR1 SGHRS and CDR2 YFSETQ. In DNA form, the CDR3 reads TGCGCCAGCCACTCGGACAGGGAGGGCTACGAGCAGTACTTC. Protein product: CASHSDREGYEQYF.

The CDR3 spells CSVLLATGDTQYF. CDR3 DNA sequence: TGCAGCGTCTTACTAGCAACCGGGGATACGCAGTATTTT. This chain joins TRBV29-1 and TRBJ2-3; a possible D gene is TRBD2 (6 bases). V lost 6 bases and J 6 bases, leaving 16 bases between the germline ends. CDR1 SQVTM and CDR2 ANQGSEA come from the germline V gene. The length of the CDR3 is 13 residues.

The chain recombines TRBV4-3 with TRBJ1-5; D gene uncertain. V was clipped by 4 bases and J by 3 bases, with 7 bases between them. Germline assignment: CDR1 LGHNA and CDR2 YSLEER. CDR3 length: 13 amino acids. The CDR3 nucleotides read TGCGCCAGCAGCCCCGCGATCAATCAGCCCCAGCATTTT. Translation gives CASSPAINQPQHF.

The gene calls are TRBV6-5 and TRBJ2-4, with 8 bases aligning to TRBD2. This CDR3 comprises 13 residues. V trimming: 8 bases; J trimming: 8 bases; junction bases outside the gene matches: 8. CDR1 is MNHEY and CDR2 is SVGAGI in the germline V gene. The CDR3 sequence: CASSRAGADIQYF. The CDR3 DNA reads as TGTGCCAGCTCCCGAGCGGGGGCGGACATTCAGTACTTC.

Only one count was recorded for this clone. The chain links TRBV19 to TRBJ1-1; 10 bases line up with TRBD1. Germline V gene sequence: CDR1 LNHDA, CDR2 SQIVND (reference sequence). The CDR3 extends over 14 amino acids. With V trimmed by 1 base and J by 10 bases, 6 bases remained unmatched. The CDR3 loop reads CASSIGGTGDRAFF. The DNA of the CDR3 is TGTGCCAGTAGTATAGGGGGGACAGGGGATCGAGCTTTCTTT.

Concerning this clone: At one of its ends the junction is not consistent with the germline gene, which may arise from a read error. The rearrangement uses TRBV7-2 and TRBJ2-2, with 9 bases identical to TRBD1. The CDR3 spans 16 residues. The germline CDR1 and CDR2 sequences are SGHTA and FQGNSA. Here the CDR3 DNA reads TGTGCCAGCAGCTTAACAGGGGGCTTCAACACCGGAGAGCTGTTTTTT. Translating gives CASSLTGGFNTGELFF.